The 28 T cell receptor beta chains below all came from one sample that was sequenced in a study of blood T cell repertoires in COVID-19. Clones were read by immunoSEQ multiplex PCR, and TCRdb kept only the in-frame ones, dropping some. Among roughly 14,000 clones listed, approximately 92% were seen once. The sequencing input was peripheral blood. These receptor sequences come from a man aged 50 to 59 with active COVID-19.

In its sample, this clone was seen once. This rearrangement joins TRBV6-5 to TRBJ1-4, with D possibly being TRBD1 (6 bases). Deletions cut 1 base from V and 8 bases from J, with 11 bases between. Germline V lookup: CDR1 MNHEY, CDR2 SVGAGI. This CDR3 has 14 residues. The CDR3 DNA follows: TGTGCCAGCAGTTACTTGACAGGAGTAGAAAAACTGTTTTTT. Its translation: CASSYLTGVEKLFF.

The chain employs TRBV24-1 and TRBJ2-5; 7 bases map to TRBD1. Losses at the gene ends were 3 bases for V and 2 bases for J; bases not matched to a gene: 14. Germline assignment: CDR1 KGHDR and CDR2 SFDVKD. The CDR3 has 18 amino acids. The CDR3 DNA is TGTGCCACCAGTGATCCCGCCGGTCGGGACAGACAGCAAGAGACCCAGTACTTC. Residues: CATSDPAGRDRQQETQYF.

The gene calls are TRBV7-2 and TRBJ2-4; D perhaps matches TRBD2 (6 bases). CDR3 length equals 16 residues. The germline V gene has CDR1 SGHTA and CDR2 FQGNSA. V lost 5 bases and J 1 base, leaving 15 bases between the germline ends. The CDR3 sequence is CASSQAPGRAKNIQYF. CDR3 nucleotides: TGTGCCAGCAGCCAAGCTCCGGGGAGGGCCAAAAACATTCAGTACTTC.

The chain links TRBV25-1 to TRBJ1-2, with D hard to call. The CDR3 has 13 residues. V was shortened by 8 bases and J by 3 bases, with 13 bases between the two germline ends. CDR1 is MGHDK and CDR2 is SYGVNS in the germline V gene. The CDR3 region is CASQSGTHYGYTF. For the CDR3, the DNA is TGTGCCAGCCAATCGGGAACCCACTATGGCTACACCTTC.

The V and J genes are TRBV24-1 and TRBJ2-5; possible D gene TRBD1, 6 bases. Germline CDR1 KGHDR, CDR2 SFDVKD. Between the trimmed V and J ends, which lost 2 bases and 7 bases, there was a span of 16 bases. This CDR3 comprises 15 residues. The CDR3 reads CATSDSLQGVGTQYF. CDR3 in DNA: TGTGCCACCAGTGATTCTCTACAGGGCGTTGGGACCCAGTACTTC.

This chain connects TRBV5-1 to TRBJ2-1; 8 bases are shared with TRBD1. This CDR3 is built from 16 residues. V was pared by 0 bases and J by 5 bases, with 7 bases of the junction left unmatched. Looked up from germline, CDR1 is SGHRS and CDR2 is YFSETQ. The CDR3 reads CASSLVAGGAHNEQFF. The CDR3 DNA reads TGCGCCAGCAGCTTGGTCGCAGGGGGCGCGCACAATGAGCAGTTCTTC.

The V call is TRBV12-3 or TRBV12-4, the J call TRBJ1-5; unclear D gene. Trimming shortened V by 7 bases and J by 7 bases, and 14 bases separated the two germline ends. The CDR3 extends over 13 amino acids. The CDR3 here is CASTHGAGQPQHF. CDR3 nucleotides: TGTGCCAGCACCCATGGAGCGGGCCAGCCCCAGCATTTT.

The V call is TRBV6-5, the J call TRBJ1-1, with D possibly TRBD1 on 6 matching bases. Germline values: CDR1 MNHEY, CDR2 SVGAGI. V was pared by 6 bases and J by 7 bases, with 9 bases between. This CDR3 has 11 amino acids. The CDR3 nucleotides are TGTGCCAGCAGCCAGGGGAGTGAAGCTTTCTTT. It is translated as CASSQGSEAFF.

The rearrangement links TRBV2 to TRBJ1-6; D is unresolved. This CDR3 contains 15 residues. V was clipped by 7 bases and J by 7 bases, with 17 bases between them. Germline V gene data show CDR1 as SNHLY and CDR2 as FYNNEI. CDR3 bases: TGTGCCAGCATCGAATGGAGCCTTCGAAATTCACCCCTCCACTTT. Translated: CASIEWSLRNSPLHF.

The chain uses TRBV2 and TRBJ2-2; tentatively, D is TRBD1 (5 bases). Germline V gene data show CDR1 as SNHLY and CDR2 as FYNNEI. CDR3 size: 14 residues. V shed 8 bases and J shed 0 bases, with 10 bases lying between them. The CDR3: CASWGRSNTGELFF. The CDR3 DNA follows: TGTGCCAGCTGGGGCAGATCGAACACCGGGGAGCTGTTTTTT. Full variable domain (outside the CDR3, taken from reference TRBV2 and TRBJ2-2): EPEVTQTPSHQVTQMGQEVILRCVPISNHLYFYWYRQILGQKVEFLVSFYNNEISEKSEIFDDQFSVERPDGSNFTLKIRSTKLEDSAMYFCASWGRSNTGELFFGEGSRLTVL.

The table lists this clone with a count of one. The rearrangement uses TRBV20-1 and TRBJ2-7; the D gene is possibly TRBD1 (6 bases). There are 11 residues in the CDR3. Per the germline V gene, CDR1 is DFQATT and CDR2 is SNEGSKA (reference sequence). Deletions cut 5 bases from V and 3 bases from J, with 8 bases between. The CDR3 spells CSAYRDYEQYF. CDR3 DNA: TGCAGTGCTTACAGGGACTACGAGCAGTACTTC.

This chain links TRBV5-8 with TRBJ1-5; 9 bases agree with TRBD1. From germline, CDR1 is SGHTS and CDR2 YDEGEE. V lost 4 bases, J lost 3 bases, and 8 bases stayed unmatched. The CDR3 spans 16 residues. This chain's CDR3 is CASSPRTGALNQPQHF. The DNA for the CDR3 is TGTGCCAGCAGCCCCCGGACAGGGGCCCTCAATCAGCCCCAGCATTTT.

The chain employs TRBV29-1 and TRBJ2-7; 8 bases line up with TRBD2. Germline V gene data show CDR1 as SQVTM and CDR2 as ANQGSEA. The CDR3 extends over 14 amino acids. J lost 1 base, V lost 1 base, and 3 bases had no gene match. CDR3 residues: CSVEVPSGSYEQYF. In nucleotides, the CDR3 is TGCAGCGTTGAAGTCCCTAGCGGGTCCTACGAGCAGTACTTC.

J is TRBJ2-1 and V is TRBV9, with D uncertain. From germline, CDR1 is SGDLS and CDR2 YYNGEE. The CDR3 extends over 14 amino acids. V lost 0 bases to trimming and J lost 5 bases, with 9 bases between them. The CDR3 DNA is TGTGCCAGCAGCGTAGCTGACTTTAACAATGAGCAGTTCTTC. Translation: CASSVADFNNEQFF.

V and J are TRBV5-5 and TRBJ1-2; maybe TRBD1 (6 bases). The CDR3 covers 15 residues. Germline V gene data show CDR1 as SGHKS and CDR2 as YYEKEE (reference sequence). V was trimmed by 4 bases and J by 4 bases, leaving 17 bases between them. This CDR3 is CASSPRDTTAYGYTF. The CDR3 DNA reads TGTGCCAGCAGCCCCCGGGACACAACGGCCTATGGCTACACCTTC.

The genes are TRBV7-6 and TRBJ1-6, with a tentative D call TRBD1 (5 bases). Germline-derived CDR1 and CDR2 are SGHVS and FNYEAQ. Between the trimmed V and J ends, which lost 0 bases and 5 bases, there was a span of 20 bases. This CDR3 contains 19 residues. In DNA form, the CDR3 reads TGTGCCAGCAGCTTAGCGCGGGGTGGGGCCCAACGGAATAATTCACCCCTCCACTTT. This gives the protein CASSLARGGAQRNNSPLHF.

The chain carries TRBV28 and TRBJ1-1; 8 bases match TRBD1. V lost 8 bases, J lost 1 base, and 6 bases stayed unmatched. In germline, CDR1 is MDHEN, CDR2 SYDVKM. The CDR3 runs 14 residues. In DNA form, the CDR3 reads TGTGCCAGCCGTCGGACAGGGAGGAACACTGAAGCTTTCTTT. This encodes CASRRTGRNTEAFF.

The chain couples TRBV28 to TRBJ2-7; 13 nucleotides agree with TRBD2. The germline V gene encodes CDR1 MDHEN and CDR2 SYDVKM. The junction had 5 bases not matched to a gene; V was cut back by 1 base and J by 2 bases. The CDR3 is 17 residues long. CDR3 amino acids: CASSLFLLAGGTYEQYF. The CDR3, as DNA: TGTGCCAGCAGTTTATTTTTACTAGCGGGAGGGACCTACGAGCAGTACTTC.

The sample holds a few counts of this clone. The chain recombines TRBV7-9 with TRBJ2-2, with TRBD2 identical over 7 bases. The CDR3 loop spans 15 amino acids. With 7 bases clipped from V and 3 bases from J, the junction kept 8 bases outside the gene matches. Germline V lookup: CDR1 SEHNR, CDR2 FQNEAQ (reference sequence). The CDR3, as DNA: TGTGCCAGCACCTTGGGACTATCCTACACCGGGGAGCTGTTTTTT. Residues: CASTLGLSYTGELFF.

The rearrangement links TRBV2 to TRBJ2-3, with D possibly being TRBD2 (6 bases). The germline gives CDR1 SNHLY, CDR2 FYNNEI. The V and J ends lost 8 bases and 2 bases respectively, with 11 bases between them. The CDR3 totals 13 residues. CDR3 protein: CASGWRVTDTQYF. CDR3 DNA: TGTGCCAGCGGGTGGAGGGTCACAGATACGCAGTATTTT.

This rearrangement joins TRBV2 to TRBJ2-1, with 8 bases aligning to TRBD2. Unmatched junction bases numbered 12, after V lost 7 bases and J lost 7 bases. Germline values: CDR1 SNHLY, CDR2 FYNNEI. The CDR3 covers 15 residues. CDR3 region: CASTRNGRAGNEQFF. As DNA, the CDR3 is TGTGCCAGCACCCGTAACGGGAGGGCCGGGAATGAGCAGTTCTTC. The variable domain in full, with the rest retrieved from reference TRBV2 and TRBJ2-1, is EPEVTQTPSHQVTQMGQEVILRCVPISNHLYFYWYRQILGQKVEFLVSFYNNEISEKSEIFDDQFSVERPDGSNFTLKIRSTKLEDSAMYFCASTRNGRAGNEQFFGPGTRLTVL.

The chain employs TRBV5-6 and TRBJ2-1, with D possibly matching TRBD1 (7 bases). This CDR3 spans 13 amino acids. V was shortened by 0 bases and J by 7 bases, with 8 bases between the two germline ends. CDR1 is SGHDT and CDR2 is YYEEEE in the germline V gene. In nucleotides, the CDR3 is TGTGCCAGCAGCTTGGCAGGGGGGAATGAGCAGTTCTTC. Translation: CASSLAGGNEQFF. Full variable domain (outside the CDR3, taken from reference TRBV5-6 and TRBJ2-1): DAGVTQSPTHLIKTRGQQVTLRCSPKSGHDTVSWYQQALGQGPQFIFQYYEEEERQRGNFPDRFSGHQFPNYSSELNVNALLLGDSALYLCASSLAGGNEQFFGPGTRLTVL.

This clone was seen a handful of times. The chain joins TRBV5-4 to TRBJ1-2; tentatively, D is TRBD1 (5 bases). CDR1 and CDR2 (germline): SGHNT, YYREEE (reference sequence). The CDR3 length is 14 residues. V lost 1 base to trimming and J lost 2 bases, with 9 bases between them. As DNA, the CDR3 is TGTGCCAGCAGCTTGACGCCAGGGAACTATGGCTACACCTTC. It encodes CASSLTPGNYGYTF.

The rearrangement uses TRBV19 and TRBJ1-2; 7 nucleotides agree with TRBD1. Germline V gene data show CDR1 as LNHDA and CDR2 as SQIVND (reference sequence). Unmatched junction bases numbered 7, after V lost 4 bases and J lost 2 bases. This CDR3 region has 15 residues. The CDR3 loop is CASSTTGSGNYGYTF. The CDR3 DNA reads as TGTGCCAGTAGTACGACAGGGAGTGGGAACTATGGCTACACCTTC.

The CDR3 sequence is CASSQRISNEKLFF. The DNA of the CDR3 is TGTGCCAGCAGCCAGAGGATTTCTAATGAAAAACTGTTTTTT. This chain links TRBV14 with TRBJ1-4; D uncertain. Trimming cost V 3 bases and J 3 bases, with 8 bases left between them. The germline CDR1 and CDR2 sequences are SGHDN and FVKESK. The CDR3 is 14 amino acids.

To note about this clone: Relative to the germline gene, one junction end is altered; a read error may explain this. V and J are TRBV24-1 and TRBJ2-1; TRBD2 matches at 15 bases. CDR1 is KGHDR and CDR2 is SFDVKD in the germline V gene. The CDR3 totals 15 residues. The CDR3 nucleotides are TGTGCCACCAGTGATCCTACCGGGACTAGCGGGAGGTGGGTCTTC. Amino acids: CATSDPTGTSGRWVF.

The chain joins TRBV24-1 to TRBJ2-1; 8 positions match TRBD2. CDR3 length: 16 amino acids. The ends lost 3 bases at V and 3 bases at J; junction bases unmatched: 6. Germline values: CDR1 KGHDR, CDR2 SFDVKD. The CDR3 DNA reads TGTGCCACCAGTGATGCGGGGACTAGACTCTACAATGAGCAGTTCTTC. Its protein product is CATSDAGTRLYNEQFF.

This chain joins TRBV19 and TRBJ1-5; 7 bases are shared with TRBD1. From germline, CDR1 is LNHDA and CDR2 SQIVND (reference sequence). V lost 7 bases, J lost 2 bases, and 2 bases stayed unmatched. The CDR3 totals 13 residues. CDR3 in amino acids: CASIGQGNQPQHF. The CDR3, as DNA: TGTGCCAGTATTGGACAGGGCAATCAGCCCCAGCATTTT. Using reference TRBV19 and TRBJ1-5 for the parts outside the CDR3, the full variable domain is DGGITQSPKYLFRKEGQNVTLSCEQNLNHDAMYWYRQDPGQGLRLIYYSQIVNDFQKGDIAEGYSVSREKKESFPLTVTSAQKNPTAFYLCASIGQGNQPQHFGDGTRLSIL.